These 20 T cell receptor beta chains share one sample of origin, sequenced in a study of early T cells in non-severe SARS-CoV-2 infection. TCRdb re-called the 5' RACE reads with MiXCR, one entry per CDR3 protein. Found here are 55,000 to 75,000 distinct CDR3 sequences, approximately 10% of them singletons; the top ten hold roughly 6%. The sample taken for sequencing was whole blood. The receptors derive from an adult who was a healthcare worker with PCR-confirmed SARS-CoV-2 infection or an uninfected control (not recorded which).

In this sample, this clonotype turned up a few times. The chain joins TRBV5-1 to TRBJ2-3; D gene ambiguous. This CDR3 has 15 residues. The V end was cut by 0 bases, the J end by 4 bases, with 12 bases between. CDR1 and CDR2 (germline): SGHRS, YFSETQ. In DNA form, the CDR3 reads TGCGCCAGCAGCTTGGCCCCGGCGAGAGCAGATACGCAGTATTTT. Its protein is CASSLAPARADTQYF.

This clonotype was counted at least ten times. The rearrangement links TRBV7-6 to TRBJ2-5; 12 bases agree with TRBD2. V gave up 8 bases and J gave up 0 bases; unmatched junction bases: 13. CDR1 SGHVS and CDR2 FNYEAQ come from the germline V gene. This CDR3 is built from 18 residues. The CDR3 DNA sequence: TGTGCCAGCTCCTCAAGGACTAGCGGGAATACGTACCAAGAGACCCAGTACTTC. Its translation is CASSSRTSGNTYQETQYF.

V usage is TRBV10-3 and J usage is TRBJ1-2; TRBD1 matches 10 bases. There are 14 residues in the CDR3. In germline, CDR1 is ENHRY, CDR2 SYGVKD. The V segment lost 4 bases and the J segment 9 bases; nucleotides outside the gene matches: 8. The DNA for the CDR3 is TGTGCCATCAGTGCCCAGACAGGGGGCGATAGCTACACCTTC. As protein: CAISAQTGGDSYTF.

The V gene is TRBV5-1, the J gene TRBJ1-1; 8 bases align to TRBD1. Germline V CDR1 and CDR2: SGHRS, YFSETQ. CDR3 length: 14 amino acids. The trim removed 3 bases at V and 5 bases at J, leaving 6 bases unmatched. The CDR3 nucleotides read TGCGCCAGCAGCTCCCAGGGGGCGAGGACTGAAGCTTTCTTT. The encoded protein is CASSSQGARTEAFF.

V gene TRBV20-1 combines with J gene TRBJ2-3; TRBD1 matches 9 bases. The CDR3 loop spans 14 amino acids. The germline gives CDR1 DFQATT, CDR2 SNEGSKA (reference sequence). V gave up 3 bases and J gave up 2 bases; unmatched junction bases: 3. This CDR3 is CSARRTGVTDTQYF. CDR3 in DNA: TGCAGTGCTAGGCGGACAGGGGTCACAGATACGCAGTATTTT.

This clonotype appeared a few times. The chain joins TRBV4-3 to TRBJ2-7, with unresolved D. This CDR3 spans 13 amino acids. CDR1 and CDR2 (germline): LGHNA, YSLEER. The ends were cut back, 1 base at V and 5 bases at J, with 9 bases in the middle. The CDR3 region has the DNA TGCGCCAGCAGCCAAGTGGTTTTCGACGAGCAGTACTTC. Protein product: CASSQVVFDEQYF.

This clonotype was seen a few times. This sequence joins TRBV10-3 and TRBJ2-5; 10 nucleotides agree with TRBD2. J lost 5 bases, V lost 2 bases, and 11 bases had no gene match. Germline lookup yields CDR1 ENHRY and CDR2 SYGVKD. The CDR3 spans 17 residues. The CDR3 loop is CAISETKTSGTSETQYF. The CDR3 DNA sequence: TGTGCCATCAGTGAGACTAAAACTAGCGGGACCTCTGAGACCCAGTACTTC.

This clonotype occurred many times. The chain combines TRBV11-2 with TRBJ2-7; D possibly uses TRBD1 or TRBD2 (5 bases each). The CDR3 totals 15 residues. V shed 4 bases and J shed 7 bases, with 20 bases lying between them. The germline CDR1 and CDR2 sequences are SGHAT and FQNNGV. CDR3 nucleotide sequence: TGTGCCAGCAGCTCCCGGGACGGGCTATGGTGGGAGCAGTACTTC. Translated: CASSSRDGLWWEQYF.

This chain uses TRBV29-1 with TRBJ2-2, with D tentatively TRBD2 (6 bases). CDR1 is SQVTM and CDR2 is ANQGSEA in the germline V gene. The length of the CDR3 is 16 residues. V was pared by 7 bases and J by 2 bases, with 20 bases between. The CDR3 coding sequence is TGCAGCGCCCGGGGTGGAGGGCACCAAAACACCGGGGAGCTGTTTTTT. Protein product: CSARGGGHQNTGELFF.

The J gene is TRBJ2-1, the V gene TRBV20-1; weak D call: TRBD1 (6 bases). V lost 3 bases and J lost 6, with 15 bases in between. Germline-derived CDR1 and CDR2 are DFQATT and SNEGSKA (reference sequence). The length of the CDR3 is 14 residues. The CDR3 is CSARDSRGGNEQFF. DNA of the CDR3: TGCAGTGCTAGGGACTCCCGAGGGGGCAATGAGCAGTTCTTC.

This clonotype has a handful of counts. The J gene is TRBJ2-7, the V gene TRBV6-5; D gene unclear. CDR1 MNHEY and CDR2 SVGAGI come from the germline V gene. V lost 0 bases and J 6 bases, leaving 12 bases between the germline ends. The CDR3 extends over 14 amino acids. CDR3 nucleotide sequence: TGTGCCAGCAGTTACTCCGACTCGGTTCGCGAGCAGTACTTC. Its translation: CASSYSDSVREQYF.

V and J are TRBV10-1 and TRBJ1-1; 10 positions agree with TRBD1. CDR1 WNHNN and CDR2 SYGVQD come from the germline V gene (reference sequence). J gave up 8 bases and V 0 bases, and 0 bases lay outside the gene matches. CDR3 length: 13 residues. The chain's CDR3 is CASSESGQGEAFF. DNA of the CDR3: TGCGCCAGCAGTGAGTCGGGACAGGGGGAAGCTTTCTTT.

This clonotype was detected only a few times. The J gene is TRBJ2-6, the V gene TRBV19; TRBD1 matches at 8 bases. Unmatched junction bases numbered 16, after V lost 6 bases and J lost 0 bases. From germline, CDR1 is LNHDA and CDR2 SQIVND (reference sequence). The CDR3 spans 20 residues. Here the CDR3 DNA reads TGTGCCAGTAGCCGAGGCGGCCCAGGGGGCTTAAACTCTGGGGCCAACGTCCTGACTTTC. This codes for CASSRGGPGGLNSGANVLTF.

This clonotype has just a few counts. The CDR3 nucleotides read TGCGCCAGTACGCCGGCAGGGGTCCCCTACGAGCAGTACTTC. Encoded protein: CASTPAGVPYEQYF. The chain uses TRBV4-1 and TRBJ2-7, with D maybe TRBD1 (6 bases). Deletions cut 9 bases from V and 2 bases from J, with 17 bases between. The CDR3 contains 14 residues. Germline assignment: CDR1 MGHRA and CDR2 YSYEKL.

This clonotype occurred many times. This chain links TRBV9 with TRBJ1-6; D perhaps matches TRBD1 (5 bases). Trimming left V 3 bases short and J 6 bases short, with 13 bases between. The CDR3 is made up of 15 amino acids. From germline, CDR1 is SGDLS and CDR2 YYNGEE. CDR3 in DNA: TGTGCCAGCAGCGCGATCCAGGGATTTAATTCACCCCTCCACTTT. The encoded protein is CASSAIQGFNSPLHF.

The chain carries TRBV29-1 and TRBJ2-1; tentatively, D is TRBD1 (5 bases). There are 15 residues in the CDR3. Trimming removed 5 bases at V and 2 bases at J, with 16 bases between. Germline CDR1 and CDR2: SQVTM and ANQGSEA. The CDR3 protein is CSVYSWGRAYNEQFF. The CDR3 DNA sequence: TGCAGCGTTTACAGTTGGGGCAGGGCCTACAATGAGCAGTTCTTC.

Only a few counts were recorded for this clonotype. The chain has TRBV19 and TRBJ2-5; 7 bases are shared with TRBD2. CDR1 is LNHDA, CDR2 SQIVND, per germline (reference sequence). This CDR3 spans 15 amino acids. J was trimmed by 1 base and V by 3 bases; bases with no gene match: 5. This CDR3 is CASSIRGSPQETQYF. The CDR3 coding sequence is TGTGCCAGTAGTATCCGCGGGAGCCCCCAAGAGACCCAGTACTTC.

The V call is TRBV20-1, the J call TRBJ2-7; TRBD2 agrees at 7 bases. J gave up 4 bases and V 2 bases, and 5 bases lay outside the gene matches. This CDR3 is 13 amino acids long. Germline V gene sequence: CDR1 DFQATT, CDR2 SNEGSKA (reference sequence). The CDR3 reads CSARPPGGYEQYF. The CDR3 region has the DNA TGCAGTGCTAGACCACCGGGGGGTTACGAGCAGTACTTC.

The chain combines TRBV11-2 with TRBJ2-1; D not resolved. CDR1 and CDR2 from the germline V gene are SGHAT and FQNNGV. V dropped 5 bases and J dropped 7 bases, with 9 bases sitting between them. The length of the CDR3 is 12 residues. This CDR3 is CASSRVWNEQFF. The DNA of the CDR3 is TGTGCCAGCAGCCGAGTTTGGAATGAGCAGTTCTTC.

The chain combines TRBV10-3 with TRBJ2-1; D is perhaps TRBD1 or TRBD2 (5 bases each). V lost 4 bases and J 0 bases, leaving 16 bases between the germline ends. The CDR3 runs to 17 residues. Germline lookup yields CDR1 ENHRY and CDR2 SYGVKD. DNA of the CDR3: TGTGCCATCAGTGGTCTGGGGACGAAAAGCTCCTACAATGAGCAGTTCTTC. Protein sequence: CAISGLGTKSSYNEQFF.